Judged by abundance, the clone carrying this TCR beta chain is medium-sized. Antigen: not known. Peripheral blood genomic DNA, not sorted cells or RNA, was the template. The data originate from a study of T cell repertoires in aging, cancer and after chemotherapy. Study-wide results and limits: In healthy donors, age-related TCR diversity loss mainly reflected lost richness.

Rearranged V-D-J TRB sequences were amplified with a mixed TRB-A/B primer pool. TCRdb re-called the multiplex PCR reads with MiXCR, one entry per CDR3 protein. The profile shows about 6,000 distinct CDR3 sequences, roughly 25% of them singletons. Germline V CDR1 and CDR2: SGHDN, FVKESK. The CDR3 is 14 residues long. V lost 1 base and J 11 bases, leaving 12 bases between the germline ends. The V call is TRBV14, the J call TRBJ1-6; D not certain. The sequenced material came from blood. The sequence derives from a human donor in good health. CDR3 sequence reads: CASSQVGGTAPLHF. DNA for the CDR3: TGTGCCAGCAGCCAAGTTGGCGGAACGGCACCCCTCCACTTT. The full variable domain, rest sourced from reference TRBV14 and TRBJ1-6, is EAGVTQFPSHSVIEKGQTVTLRCDPISGHDNLYWYRRVMGKEIKFLLHFVKESKQDESGMPNNRFLAERTGGTYSTLKVQPAELEDSGVYFCASSQVGGTAPLHFGNGTRLTVT.